This T cell receptor beta chain was recorded in a study of T-cell reconstitution after alpha-beta-depleted transplantation in children. The CDR3 extends over 17 amino acids. Germline CDR1 SGHVS, CDR2 FNYEAQ. Trimming took off 1 base at V and 0 bases at J, with 15 bases between the two ends. Preparation of the TCRbeta library was carried out with unique molecular identifiers. Each CDR3 protein is one row after TCRdb ran MiXCR on the PCR reads. The sample contains about 190,000 distinct CDR3 sequences, 6% to 7% of which appear only once. The clonotype comes from a human donor who donated a stem cell graft to a child with Wiskott-Aldrich syndrome. The source material was PBMCs from the stem cell graft donor, sampled from the stem cell graft. The gene calls are TRBV7-6 and TRBJ2-5; tentative D call: TRBD2 (5 bases). The CDR3 loop reads CASSLEAPGSYQETQYF. DNA of the CDR3: TGTGCCAGCAGCTTAGAGGCTCCGGGAAGCTACCAAGAGACCCAGTACTTC.